These 28 T cell receptor beta chains originate from one sample sequenced in a study of blood T cell repertoires in COVID-19. Repertoires were generated with immunoSEQ multiplex PCR, while TCRdb's copy carries only in-frame clones and drops some. Here the sample spans 17,000 or so clones, more than 75% being singletons. Sequencing was carried out using peripheral blood. The receptors stem from a man in his 60s with active or convalescent COVID-19.

This chain uses TRBV6-6 with TRBJ1-1; 7 bases are shared with TRBD1. Trimming cost V 3 bases and J 4 bases; bases outside gene matches: 8. This CDR3 has 15 amino acids. CDR1 MNHNY and CDR2 SVGAGI come from the germline V gene (reference sequence). The CDR3 bases are TGTGCCAGCAGTTATAGGGGGACAGAGAGCACTGAAGCTTTCTTT. Encoded protein: CASSYRGTESTEAFF.

The chain carries TRBV11-1 and TRBJ2-7; 10 bases agree with TRBD2. Germline lookup yields CDR1 SGHAT and CDR2 FQDESV (reference sequence). This CDR3 is 15 amino acids long. V trimming: 2 bases; J trimming: 0 bases; junction bases outside the gene matches: 1. CDR3 residues: CASSLSSGSSYEQYF. The CDR3 bases are TGTGCCAGCAGCTTATCTAGCGGGAGCTCCTACGAGCAGTACTTC.

The chain couples TRBV5-1 to TRBJ1-6; 8 nucleotides line up with TRBD1. Trimming at V came to 4 bases and at J to 8 bases, leaving 8 bases not matched to a gene. The CDR3 covers 15 residues. The germline V gene has CDR1 SGHRS and CDR2 YFSETQ. The CDR3 spells CASSAWTGKDSPLHF. CDR3 bases: TGCGCCAGCAGCGCGTGGACAGGGAAAGATTCACCCCTCCACTTT.

The chain employs TRBV28 and TRBJ1-1; D is uncertain. The CDR3 has 12 amino acids. CDR1 is MDHEN and CDR2 is SYDVKM in the germline V gene. The V gene lost 5 bases and the J gene lost 11 bases, with 15 bases spanning the gap. The chain's CDR3 is CASSQTRLDAFF. CDR3 bases: TGTGCCAGCAGTCAGACCCGACTTGACGCTTTCTTT.

This sequence joins TRBV28 and TRBJ1-2; 7 bases line up with TRBD1. Trimming at V came to 5 bases and at J to 8 bases, leaving 8 bases not matched to a gene. Germline assignment: CDR1 MDHEN and CDR2 SYDVKM. The CDR3 totals 13 residues. The CDR3 sequence is CASSEQGPWGYTF. The CDR3 coding sequence is TGTGCCAGCAGTGAACAGGGGCCTTGGGGCTACACCTTC.

The gene calls are TRBV5-4 and TRBJ1-1; perhaps TRBD1 as D (5 bases). The V end was cut by 2 bases, the J end by 5 bases, with 10 bases between. Germline CDR1 reads SGHNT; CDR2 reads YYREEE (reference sequence). CDR3 length: 13 residues. CDR3 nucleotides: TGTGCCAGCAGCTTAAACCAGGGAACTGAAGCTTTCTTT. It specifies CASSLNQGTEAFF.

The J gene is TRBJ1-1, the V gene TRBV19; TRBD1 matches at 7 bases. Trimming at V came to 6 bases and at J to 4 bases, leaving 5 bases not matched to a gene. The CDR3 loop spans 13 amino acids. The germline gives CDR1 LNHDA, CDR2 SQIVND (reference sequence). The CDR3 protein is CASSRQGRTEAFF. The CDR3 region has the DNA TGTGCCAGTAGCCGACAGGGACGCACTGAAGCTTTCTTT. The full variable domain, rest sourced from reference TRBV19 and TRBJ1-1, is DGGITQSPKYLFRKEGQNVTLSCEQNLNHDAMYWYRQDPGQGLRLIYYSQIVNDFQKGDIAEGYSVSREKKESFPLTVTSAQKNPTAFYLCASSRQGRTEAFFGQGTRLTVV.

CDR3 in amino acids: CASSISGQMNTEAFF. The CDR3 DNA is TGTGCCAGTAGTATAAGCGGACAGATGAACACTGAAGCTTTCTTT. The chain has TRBV19 and TRBJ1-1, with a weak D call TRBD1 (6 bases). The ends were cut back, 2 bases at V and 0 bases at J, with 10 bases in the middle. The CDR3 is 15 residues long. Per the germline V gene, CDR1 is LNHDA and CDR2 is SQIVND (reference sequence). Together with reference TRBV19 and TRBJ1-1, the CDR3 gives the full variable domain: DGGITQSPKYLFRKEGQNVTLSCEQNLNHDAMYWYRQDPGQGLRLIYYSQIVNDFQKGDIAEGYSVSREKKESFPLTVTSAQKNPTAFYLCASSISGQMNTEAFFGQGTRLTVV.

The chain recombines TRBV4-1 with TRBJ2-1, with 11 bases aligning to TRBD2. Germline CDR1 is MGHRA and CDR2 is YSYEKL. The trim removed 1 base at V and 5 bases at J, leaving 4 bases unmatched. CDR3 size: 16 residues. This CDR3 reads CASSQADSGGDNEQFF. Written as DNA, the CDR3 is TGCGCCAGCAGCCAAGCCGATAGCGGGGGGGACAATGAGCAGTTCTTC.

This clone has more than one count but fewer than ten. The chain is built from TRBV29-1 and TRBJ1-5, with D unclear. Trimming removed 4 bases at V and 4 bases at J, with 11 bases between. CDR1 and CDR2 from the germline V gene are SQVTM and ANQGSEA. CDR3 length equals 13 residues. The CDR3 DNA reads TGCAGCGTTGGGGAGGCGGAGAATCAGCCCCAGCATTTT. Its protein product is CSVGEAENQPQHF.

The J gene is TRBJ2-3, the V gene TRBV7-9, with TRBD2 as a possible D gene (5 bases). Deletions cut 5 bases from V and 3 bases from J, with 18 bases between. CDR3 length equals 16 residues. Germline assignment: CDR1 SEHNR and CDR2 FQNEAQ (reference sequence). For the CDR3, the DNA is TGTGCCAGCAGCCTGGGCCGGGATTCCTGGACAGATACGCAGTATTTT. It codes for CASSLGRDSWTDTQYF.

This clone showed up just a few times. The chain has TRBV7-9 and TRBJ1-2, with 8 bases matching TRBD1. The CDR3 runs 12 residues. Trimming at V came to 5 bases and at J to 5 bases, leaving 1 base not matched to a gene. Germline assignment: CDR1 SEHNR and CDR2 FQNEAQ (reference sequence). CDR3 in amino acids: CASSRTGYGYTF. The CDR3 DNA is TGTGCCAGCAGCCGGACAGGGTATGGCTACACCTTC. Full variable domain (outside the CDR3, taken from reference TRBV7-9 and TRBJ1-2): DTGVSQNPRHKITKRGQNVTFRCDPISEHNRLYWYRQTLGQGPEFLTYFQNEAQLEKSRLLSDRFSAERPKGSFSTLEIQRTEQGDSAMYLCASSRTGYGYTFGSGTRLTVV.

This clone came up once. The rearrangement uses TRBV24-1 and TRBJ2-5; TRBD1 matches at 8 bases. Germline CDR1 is KGHDR and CDR2 is SFDVKD. This CDR3 contains 14 residues. Trimming took 2 bases from V and 5 from J; bases not matched to a gene: 3. The CDR3 here is CATSDSWTGETQYF. The CDR3 DNA sequence: TGTGCCACCAGTGATTCGTGGACAGGGGAGACCCAGTACTTC.

The genes are TRBV6-5 and TRBJ1-5, with D maybe TRBD1 (5 bases). CDR3 length equals 15 residues. Per germline, CDR1 MNHEY and CDR2 SVGAGI. Between the trimmed V and J ends, which lost 11 bases and 0 bases, there was a span of 17 bases. CDR3 region: CASYSRADSNQPQHF. The CDR3, as DNA: TGTGCCTCCTATAGCAGGGCAGATAGCAATCAGCCCCAGCATTTT.

This chain joins TRBV27 and TRBJ2-1; TRBD2 agrees at 11 bases. J lost 7 bases, V lost 3 bases, and 14 bases had no gene match. The CDR3 is 18 residues long. Germline V gene lookup returns CDR1 MNHEY and CDR2 SMNVEV (reference sequence). Here the CDR3 reads CASSFSGRGLAEGNEQFF. CDR3 nucleotides: TGTGCCAGCAGTTTTTCTGGCCGGGGACTAGCGGAAGGGAATGAGCAGTTCTTC.

This rearrangement joins TRBV5-4 to TRBJ2-7, with 9 bases aligning to TRBD2. The CDR3 consists of 17 residues. Germline CDR1 is SGHNT and CDR2 is YYREEE (reference sequence). The V and J ends lost 2 bases and 1 base, in that order; junction bases with no gene match: 10. CDR3 loop: CASSFLVGSGGSYEQYF. The CDR3 DNA is TGTGCCAGCAGCTTCCTCGTGGGTAGCGGGGGTTCCTACGAGCAGTACTTC.

This clone was seen just once. The CDR3 is CASSTPGGPASNEQFF. CDR3 DNA sequence: TGTGCCAGCAGTACCCCGGGGGGCCCCGCAAGCAATGAGCAGTTCTTC. The chain links TRBV6-2 or TRBV6-3 to TRBJ2-1; perhaps TRBD2 as D (7 bases). Looked up from germline, CDR1 is MNHEY and CDR2 is SVGEGT. The germline V and J ends were trimmed by 5 bases and 6 bases, with 20 bases remaining between them. The CDR3 loop spans 16 amino acids.

The rearrangement links TRBV7-2 to TRBJ2-1, with D unclear. The CDR3 extends over 13 amino acids. V was trimmed by 2 bases and J by 10 bases, leaving 12 bases between them. The germline gives CDR1 SGHTA, CDR2 FQGNSA. In DNA, the CDR3 is TGTGCCAGCAGCTTACCGGTAACTCGGGAGCAGTTCTTC. It specifies CASSLPVTREQFF.

CDR3 residues: CASSQKIRDRGLTYSGNTIYF. In DNA form, the CDR3 reads TGCGCCAGCAGTCAAAAAATCCGGGACAGGGGCCTGACCTACTCTGGAAACACCATATATTTT. The V gene is TRBV23-1, the J gene TRBJ1-3, with 10 bases aligning to TRBD1. TRBV23-1 is marked as an open reading frame, function uncertain. This CDR3 spans 21 amino acids. Germline trimming cut 2 bases from V and 0 bases from J; bases unmatched to any gene: 16.

V and J are TRBV6-5 and TRBJ2-1, with a weak D call TRBD2 (5 bases). V was shortened by 6 bases and J by 2 bases, with 14 bases between the two germline ends. Germline V gene sequence: CDR1 MNHEY, CDR2 SVGAGI. This CDR3 contains 15 residues. CDR3 sequence reads: CASSRAGLPYNEQFF. The CDR3 DNA is TGTGCCAGCAGCCGGGCCGGACTTCCCTACAATGAGCAGTTCTTC.

This clone was counted between two and nine times. The chain employs TRBV4-1 and TRBJ2-3; D is perhaps TRBD2 (6 bases). V lost 1 base and J 6 bases, leaving 11 bases between the germline ends. This CDR3 region has 14 residues. In germline, CDR1 is MGHRA, CDR2 YSYEKL. The CDR3 nucleotides read TGCGCCAGCAGCCAAGCGGGAGTGCCCGATACGCAGTATTTT. This gives the protein CASSQAGVPDTQYF.

This clone was seen a few times. The V and J genes are TRBV3-1 (or the pseudogene TRBV3-2) and TRBJ2-3, with D perhaps matching TRBD2 (6 bases). The CDR3 runs 15 residues. V was trimmed by 0 bases and J by 2 bases, leaving 9 bases between them. CDR1 and CDR2 from the germline V gene are LGHDT and YNNKEL (reference sequence). The CDR3 reads CASSQEGDFTDTQYF. For the CDR3, the DNA is TGTGCCAGCAGCCAAGAGGGGGACTTCACAGATACGCAGTATTTT.

V is TRBV28 and J is TRBJ2-7; 9 bases agree with TRBD1. V gave up 5 bases and J gave up 6 bases; unmatched junction bases: 11. The CDR3 has 15 amino acids. Per the germline V gene, CDR1 is MDHEN and CDR2 is SYDVKM. DNA for the CDR3: TGTGCCAGCAGTACGACCGGGACAGGGAGGCGCGAGCAGTACTTC. As protein: CASSTTGTGRREQYF.

V is TRBV7-3 and J is TRBJ2-2; the match to TRBD1 covers 7 bases. Per the germline V gene, CDR1 is SGHTA and CDR2 is FQGTGA. The CDR3 sequence is 15 residues long. The ends lost 8 bases at V and 1 base at J; junction bases unmatched: 7. This CDR3 is CASSRGQRNTGELFF. The CDR3 DNA reads as TGTGCCAGCTCCAGGGGACAGAGGAACACCGGGGAGCTGTTTTTT.

The gene calls are TRBV11-2 and TRBJ1-2; a weak D match, TRBD1 (5 bases). This CDR3 region has 13 residues. V was shortened by 5 bases and J by 5 bases, with 12 bases between the two germline ends. Germline V gene sequence: CDR1 SGHAT, CDR2 FQNNGV. CDR3 sequence reads: CASSPGDFYGYTF. CDR3 nucleotide sequence: TGTGCCAGCAGCCCGGGGGACTTTTATGGCTACACCTTC.

The chain combines TRBV4-1 with TRBJ2-3; 7 nucleotides line up with TRBD2. The trim removed 2 bases at V and 2 bases at J, leaving 4 bases unmatched. The CDR3 extends over 15 amino acids. Germline V lookup: CDR1 MGHRA, CDR2 YSYEKL. CDR3 loop: CASSQHGTNTDTQYF. Here the CDR3 DNA reads TGCGCCAGCAGCCAACATGGGACTAACACAGATACGCAGTATTTT.

This clone was detected only once. The chain has TRBV7-7 and TRBJ2-1; 11 bases fit TRBD2. Germline V CDR1 and CDR2: SSHAT, FNYEAQ (reference sequence). The CDR3 is made up of 15 amino acids. J lost 10 bases, V lost 0 bases, and 5 bases had no gene match. CDR3 sequence (DNA): TGTGCCAGCAGCTTAGCGTCGGGACTAGCGGCCGAGCAGTTCTTC. Translated, it gives CASSLASGLAAEQFF.

CDR3 protein: CSASGAEGAGETQYF. The CDR3 nucleotides are TGCAGTGCTAGTGGAGCCGAGGGGGCGGGAGAGACCCAGTACTTC. The chain carries TRBV20-1 and TRBJ2-5; 7 bases agree with TRBD1. The CDR3 length is 15 residues. CDR1 DFQATT and CDR2 SNEGSKA come from the germline V gene (reference sequence). J was trimmed by 4 bases and V by 3 bases; bases with no gene match: 11.